One sample yielded the 15 T cell receptor beta chains listed below, sequenced in a study of blood T cell repertoires in COVID-19 (TCRdb year 2020). Libraries were prepared through the immunoSEQ multiplex PCR assay. Sourced from immuneACCESS, this table was stored by TCRdb with only in-frame sequences that have V and J called. A share of the clones is absent; for the studies checked, an unresolved V gene accounts for under half, and the remainder has no known explanation. For this sample the table gives approximately 94,000 clones, of which 80% to 90% were detected only once. The biggest ten clones account for roughly 8.1% of the sample. Sequenced sample: peripheral blood. Source of these receptors: a woman in her 70s with acute or convalescent COVID-19.

The chain has TRBV9 and TRBJ2-3; tentative D call: TRBD1 (5 bases). CDR3 length: 18 amino acids. V was cut by 4 bases and J by 3 bases, with 24 bases left in between. Germline V gene data show CDR1 as SGDLS and CDR2 as YYNGEE. CDR3 region: CASSIKPLRGSGTDTQYF. CDR3 in DNA: TGTGCCAGCAGCATAAAACCACTAAGGGGTTCAGGGACAGATACGCAGTATTTT.

The J gene is TRBJ2-7, the V gene TRBV28; 11 nucleotides line up with TRBD2. The CDR3 is 15 residues long. Germline V CDR1 and CDR2: MDHEN, SYDVKM. With V trimmed by 2 bases and J by 7 bases, 7 bases remained unmatched. The CDR3 region has the DNA TGTGCCAGCAGTTTACGGGTGCTAGCGGGAGGAGAGCAGTACTTC. The encoded protein is CASSLRVLAGGEQYF.

This clone was seen only a few times. The chain joins TRBV24-1 to TRBJ2-1; possible D gene TRBD2, 6 bases. In germline, CDR1 is KGHDR, CDR2 SFDVKD. The CDR3 covers 15 residues. V gave up 7 bases and J gave up 0 bases, with 12 bases separating them. CDR3 sequence (DNA): TGTGCCACCAGGTCGGGGGAAAGCTCCTACAATGAGCAGTTCTTC. Its protein is CATRSGESSYNEQFF.

The chain combines TRBV3-1 (or the pseudogene TRBV3-2) with TRBJ2-7; TRBD1 might be the D (5 bases). Germline loops: CDR1 LGHDT, CDR2 YNNKEL (reference sequence). V shed 3 bases and J shed 2 bases, with 20 bases lying between them. The CDR3 has 17 amino acids. The DNA of the CDR3 is TGTGCCAGCAGCCAGAAGTGGGGCGGAATCCTTACCTACGAGCAGTACTTC. Amino acid sequence: CASSQKWGGILTYEQYF.

The genes are TRBV24-1 and TRBJ1-5, with TRBD1 matching 7 bases. From germline, CDR1 is KGHDR and CDR2 SFDVKD. The V segment lost 10 bases and the J segment 4 bases; nucleotides outside the gene matches: 6. The CDR3 is 13 residues long. In DNA form, the CDR3 reads TGTGCCACTAATCAGGGGGTTAATCAGCCCCAGCATTTT. Translation: CATNQGVNQPQHF.

The chain carries TRBV5-1 and TRBJ1-1; tentative D call: TRBD1 (6 bases). This CDR3 contains 16 residues. Germline V gene lookup returns CDR1 SGHRS and CDR2 YFSETQ. Trimming pared 0 bases from V and 3 bases from J, leaving 15 bases between. CDR3 nucleotide sequence: TGCGCCAGCAGCTTGGTATTGGTCAGGGGTCACACTGAAGCTTTCTTT. Translating it yields CASSLVLVRGHTEAFF.

In its sample, this clone was seen once. The CDR3 DNA sequence: TGCGCCAGCAGCAACAGCCGGACAGGTACCTACGAGCAGTACTTC. Protein: CASSNSRTGTYEQYF. The rearrangement links TRBV5-1 to TRBJ2-7, with 7 positions matching TRBD1. V lost 4 bases and J lost 2; bases outside the gene matches: 9. Germline assignment: CDR1 SGHRS and CDR2 YFSETQ. This CDR3 comprises 15 residues.

The rearrangement uses TRBV19 and TRBJ1-5; 7 bases agree with TRBD1. V trimming: 8 bases; J trimming: 4 bases; junction bases outside the gene matches: 11. The CDR3 length is 15 residues. In germline, CDR1 is LNHDA, CDR2 SQIVND (reference sequence). The CDR3 DNA reads as TGTGCCAGTGAAACCGGGGACAGAGATAATCAGCCCCAGCATTTT. It encodes CASETGDRDNQPQHF.

This clone was seen more than once but under ten times. DNA of the CDR3: TGTGCCAGCAGCCCGGGACTAGCGGAAGAGACCCAGTACTTC. Protein product: CASSPGLAEETQYF. The V call is TRBV2, the J call TRBJ2-5; 11 nucleotides align to TRBD2. The CDR3 length is 14 residues. V was clipped by 6 bases and J by 3 bases; unmatched bases: 3. Germline V gene lookup returns CDR1 SNHLY and CDR2 FYNNEI. Using reference TRBV2 and TRBJ2-5 for the parts outside the CDR3, the full variable domain is EPEVTQTPSHQVTQMGQEVILRCVPISNHLYFYWYRQILGQKVEFLVSFYNNEISEKSEIFDDQFSVERPDGSNFTLKIRSTKLEDSAMYFCASSPGLAEETQYFGPGTRLLVL.

The V call is TRBV3-1 (or the pseudogene TRBV3-2), the J call TRBJ2-1; 12 bases align to TRBD1. J lost 6 bases, V lost 6 bases, and 9 bases had no gene match. The CDR3 is 16 residues long. The germline V gene has CDR1 LGHDT and CDR2 YNNKEL (reference sequence). The CDR3 sequence: CASRPSGQGAFNEQFF. CDR3 coding DNA: TGTGCCAGCAGGCCTTCGGGACAGGGGGCTTTCAATGAGCAGTTCTTC.

This chain uses TRBV5-1 with TRBJ2-3; D not resolved. Trimming shortened V by 4 bases and J by 2 bases, and 17 bases separated the two germline ends. There are 16 residues in the CDR3. Germline CDR1 is SGHRS and CDR2 is YFSETQ. In DNA form, the CDR3 reads TGCGCCAGCAGCCCCCAGCTGGATATAGCCACAGATACGCAGTATTTT. Translating it yields CASSPQLDIATDTQYF. The full variable domain, with the rest looked up from reference TRBV5-1 and TRBJ2-3, is KAGVTQTPRYLIKTRGQQVTLSCSPISGHRSVSWYQQTPGQGLQFLFEYFSETQRNKGNFPGRFSGRQFSNSRSEMNVSTLELGDSALYLCASSPQLDIATDTQYFGPGTRLTVL.

CDR3 loop: CSAGTGGTGELFF. CDR3 sequence (DNA): TGCAGCGCCGGGACAGGGGGCACCGGGGAGCTGTTTTTT. The V gene is TRBV29-1, the J gene TRBJ2-2, with TRBD1 matching 11 bases. V lost 7 bases, J lost 4 bases, and 2 bases stayed unmatched. The germline gives CDR1 SQVTM, CDR2 ANQGSEA. CDR3 length equals 13 residues.

This chain links TRBV10-2 with TRBJ2-5; D is unresolved. V was pared by 0 bases and J by 2 bases, with 7 bases between. The CDR3 totals 14 residues. CDR1 WSHSY and CDR2 SAAADI come from the germline V gene. CDR3 bases: TGCGCCAGCAGTGAGTCGGGCAGACAAGAGACCCAGTACTTC. Residues: CASSESGRQETQYF.

This rearrangement joins TRBV27 to TRBJ2-7; tentatively, D is TRBD2 (5 bases). The V end was cut by 2 bases, the J end by 1 base, with 12 bases between. The germline V gene has CDR1 MNHEY and CDR2 SMNVEV (reference sequence). CDR3 length: 15 residues. CDR3 protein: CASSLEPGESYEQYF. The CDR3 region has the DNA TGTGCCAGCAGTTTAGAGCCTGGGGAGTCCTACGAGCAGTACTTC.

The chain uses TRBV5-1 and TRBJ2-7, with D possibly TRBD1 on 6 matching bases. CDR1 SGHRS and CDR2 YFSETQ come from the germline V gene. The CDR3 runs to 13 residues. V lost 4 bases, J lost 3 bases, and 11 bases lay in between. CDR3 coding DNA: TGCGCCAGCAGCGAGGGACACTACTACGAGCAGTACTTC. It translates to CASSEGHYYEQYF.